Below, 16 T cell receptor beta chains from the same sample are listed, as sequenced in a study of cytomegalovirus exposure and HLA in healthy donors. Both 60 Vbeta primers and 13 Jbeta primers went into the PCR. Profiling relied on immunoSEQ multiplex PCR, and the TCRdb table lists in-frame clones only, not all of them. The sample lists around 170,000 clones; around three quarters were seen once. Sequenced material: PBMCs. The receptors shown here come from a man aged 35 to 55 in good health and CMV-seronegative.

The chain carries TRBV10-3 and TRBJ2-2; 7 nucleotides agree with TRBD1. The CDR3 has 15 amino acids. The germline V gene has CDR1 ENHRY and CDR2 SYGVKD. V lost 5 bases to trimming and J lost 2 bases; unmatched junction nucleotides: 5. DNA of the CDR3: TGTGCCATCAGTACAACAGGGGCCAACACCGGGGAGCTGTTTTTT. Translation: CAISTTGANTGELFF.

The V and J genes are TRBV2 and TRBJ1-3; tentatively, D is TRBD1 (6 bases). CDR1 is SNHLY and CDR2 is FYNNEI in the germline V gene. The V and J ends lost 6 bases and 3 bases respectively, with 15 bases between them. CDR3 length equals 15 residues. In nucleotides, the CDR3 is TGTGCCAGCAGGGAGACAGGAAGAGGTGGAAACACCATATATTTT. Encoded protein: CASRETGRGGNTIYF.

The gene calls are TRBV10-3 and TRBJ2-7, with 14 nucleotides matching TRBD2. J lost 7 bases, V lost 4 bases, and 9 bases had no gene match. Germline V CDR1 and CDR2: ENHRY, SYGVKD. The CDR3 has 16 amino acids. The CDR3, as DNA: TGTGCCATCAGTGGGTCGGGACTAGCGGGAGTCCAAGAGCAGTACTTC. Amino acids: CAISGSGLAGVQEQYF.

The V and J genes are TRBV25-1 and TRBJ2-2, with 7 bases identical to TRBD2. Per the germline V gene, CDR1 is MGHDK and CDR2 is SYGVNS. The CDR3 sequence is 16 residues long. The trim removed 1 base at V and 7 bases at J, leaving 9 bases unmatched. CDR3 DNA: TGTGCCAGCAGTGAATCTGTGGGAGGGCAGATCGGGGAGCTGTTTTTT. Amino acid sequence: CASSESVGGQIGELFF.

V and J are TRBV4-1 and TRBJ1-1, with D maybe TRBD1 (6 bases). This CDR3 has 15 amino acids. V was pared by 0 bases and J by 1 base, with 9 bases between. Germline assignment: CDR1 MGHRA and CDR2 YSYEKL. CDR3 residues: CASSQDRGANTEAFF. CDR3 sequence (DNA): TGCGCCAGCAGCCAAGACCGGGGGGCGAACACTGAAGCTTTCTTT.

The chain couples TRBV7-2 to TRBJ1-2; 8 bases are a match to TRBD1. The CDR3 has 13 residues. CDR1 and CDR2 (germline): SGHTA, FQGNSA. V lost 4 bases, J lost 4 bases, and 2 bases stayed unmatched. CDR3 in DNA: TGTGCCAGCAGCTCGGACAGGGCCTATGGCTACACCTTC. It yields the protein CASSSDRAYGYTF. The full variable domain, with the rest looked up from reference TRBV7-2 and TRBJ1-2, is GAGVSQSPSNKVTEKGKDVELRCDPISGHTALYWYRQSLGQGLEFLIYFQGNSAPDKSGLPSDRFSAERTGGSVSTLTIQRTQQEDSAVYLCASSSDRAYGYTFGSGTRLTVV.

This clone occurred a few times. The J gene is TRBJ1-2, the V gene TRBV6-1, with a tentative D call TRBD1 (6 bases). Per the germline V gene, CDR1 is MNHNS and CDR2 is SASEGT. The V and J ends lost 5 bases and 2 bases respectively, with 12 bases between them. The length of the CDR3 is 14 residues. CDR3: CASSSGGQNYGYTF. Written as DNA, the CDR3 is TGTGCCAGCAGTTCCGGGGGGCAGAACTATGGCTACACCTTC.

The CDR3 DNA is TGTGCCAGCAGGTACCCCGCCGGGACTGAAGCTTTCTTT. It yields the protein CASRYPAGTEAFF. The rearrangement uses TRBV6-1 and TRBJ1-1; unclear D gene. Germline values: CDR1 MNHNS, CDR2 SASEGT. This CDR3 has 13 residues. Between the trimmed V and J ends, which lost 6 bases and 5 bases, there was a span of 13 bases.

The CDR3 nucleotides are TGTGCCAGCAGCGCAGGGGTATGGACTGAAGCTTTCTTT. Its protein product is CASSAGVWTEAFF. This sequence joins TRBV7-9 and TRBJ1-1; TRBD1 is a possible D gene (6 bases). V lost 5 bases, J lost 5 bases, and 12 bases lay in between. CDR1 is SEHNR, CDR2 FQNEAQ, per germline (reference sequence). The CDR3 totals 13 residues.

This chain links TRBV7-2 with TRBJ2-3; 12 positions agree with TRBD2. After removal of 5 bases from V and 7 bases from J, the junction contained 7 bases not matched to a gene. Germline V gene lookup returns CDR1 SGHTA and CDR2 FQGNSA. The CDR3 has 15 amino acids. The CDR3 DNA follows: TGTGCCAGCAGCCTCTCTAGCGGGGGGGCTTATACGCAGTATTTT. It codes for CASSLSSGGAYTQYF.

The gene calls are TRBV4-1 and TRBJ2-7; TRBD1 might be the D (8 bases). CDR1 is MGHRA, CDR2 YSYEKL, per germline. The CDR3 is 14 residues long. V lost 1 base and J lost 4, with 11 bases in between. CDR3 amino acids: CASSQVQGGYEQYF. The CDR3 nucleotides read TGCGCCAGCAGCCAAGTACAGGGGGGGTACGAGCAGTACTTC.

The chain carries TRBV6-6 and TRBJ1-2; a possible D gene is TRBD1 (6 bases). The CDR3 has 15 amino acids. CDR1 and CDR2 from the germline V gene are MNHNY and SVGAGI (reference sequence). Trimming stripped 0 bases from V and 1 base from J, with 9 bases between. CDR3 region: CASSYSEGGNYGYTF. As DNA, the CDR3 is TGTGCCAGCAGTTACTCGGAAGGGGGTAACTATGGCTACACCTTC.

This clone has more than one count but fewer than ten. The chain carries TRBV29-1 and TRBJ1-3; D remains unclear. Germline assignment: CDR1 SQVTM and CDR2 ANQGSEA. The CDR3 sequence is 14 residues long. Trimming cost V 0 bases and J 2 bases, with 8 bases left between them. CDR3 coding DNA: TGCAGCGTTGAAGAGGGCCAAACTGGAAACACCATATATTTT. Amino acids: CSVEEGQTGNTIYF.

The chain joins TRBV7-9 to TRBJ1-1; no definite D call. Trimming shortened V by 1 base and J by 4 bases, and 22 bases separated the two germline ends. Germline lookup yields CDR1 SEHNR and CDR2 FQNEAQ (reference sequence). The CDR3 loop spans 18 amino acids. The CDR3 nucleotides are TGTGCCAGCAGCTTAGGTTTCATGCTGGGCGCCGCGGGCACTGAAGCTTTCTTT. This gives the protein CASSLGFMLGAAGTEAFF.

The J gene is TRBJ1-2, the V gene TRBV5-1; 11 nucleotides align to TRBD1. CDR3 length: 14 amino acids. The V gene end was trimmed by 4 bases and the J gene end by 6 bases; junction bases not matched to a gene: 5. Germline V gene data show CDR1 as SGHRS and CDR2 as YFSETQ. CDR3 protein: CASSAGQGAHGYTF. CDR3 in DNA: TGCGCCAGCAGCGCTGGACAGGGGGCACATGGCTACACCTTC.

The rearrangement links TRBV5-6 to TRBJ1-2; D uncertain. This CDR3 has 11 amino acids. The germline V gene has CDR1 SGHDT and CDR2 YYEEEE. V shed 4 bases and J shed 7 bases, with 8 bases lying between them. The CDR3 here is CASSRVRGYTF. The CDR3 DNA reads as TGTGCCAGCAGCCGAGTTCGTGGCTACACCTTC.